The 26 T cell receptor beta chains listed next were all sequenced from one sample in a study of blood T cells in healthy people across ages. A second about 7 to 11 cycle PCR used barcoded and J-beta primers. TCRdb analysed the 5' RACE reads with MiXCR anew, one entry per CDR3 protein. The top ten hold 25% to 35% of the sample, which has about 640,000 distinct CDR3 sequences, around 43% seen once. Material: blood. Source of these receptors: a man of 80 years or more in good health.

Remarks on this clonotype: Since a much larger clone is just one base distant, this may be a read error. This chain joins TRBV15 and TRBJ1-5; TRBD1 might be the D (5 bases). Germline V CDR1 and CDR2: LNHNV, YYDKDF (reference sequence). The CDR3 has 16 amino acids. Trimming left V 5 bases short and J 0 bases short, with 14 bases between. CDR3 nucleotides: TGTGCCACCAGCGGGGAAGACAGATGTAGCAATCAGCCCCAGCATTTT. Its translation is CATSGEDRCSNQPQHF.

This clonotype has a single count. The junction does not match germline at one end; this may be a read error. The chain joins TRBV11-2 to TRBJ1-2, with 8 bases matching TRBD1. Germline assignment: CDR1 SGHAT and CDR2 FQNNGV. This CDR3 comprises 14 residues. Written as DNA, the CDR3 is TGTGCCGGCAGCTTAGAAGCCACAGGGGGAGGCTACACCTTC. It encodes CAGSLEATGGGYTF. Looking up the rest from reference TRBV11-2 and TRBJ1-2 gives the full variable domain: EAGVAQSPRYKIIEKRQSVAFWCNPISGHATLYWYQQILGQGPKLLIQFQNNGVVDDSQLPKDRFSAERLKGVDSTLKIQPAKLEDSAVYLCAGSLEATGGGYTFGSGTRLTVV.

The chain couples TRBV28 to TRBJ2-5, with D perhaps matching TRBD2 (6 bases). V dropped 8 bases and J dropped 0 bases, with 13 bases sitting between them. This CDR3 is built from 14 residues. The germline V gene encodes CDR1 MDHEN and CDR2 SYDVKM. CDR3 nucleotides: TGTGCCAGCCGGGGGACGGGCGACCAAGAGACCCAGTACTTC. The encoded protein is CASRGTGDQETQYF.

V gene TRBV7-2 combines with J gene TRBJ2-1; 8 bases fit TRBD1. Germline values: CDR1 SGHTA, CDR2 FQGNSA. The CDR3 contains 16 residues. The trim removed 6 bases at V and 0 bases at J, leaving 7 bases unmatched. The CDR3 coding sequence is TGTGCCAGCAGGAAAGGACAGGGCCGCTCCTACAATGAGCAGTTCTTC. This codes for CASRKGQGRSYNEQFF. Full variable domain (outside the CDR3, taken from reference TRBV7-2 and TRBJ2-1): GAGVSQSPSNKVTEKGKDVELRCDPISGHTALYWYRQSLGQGLEFLIYFQGNSAPDKSGLPSDRFSAERTGGSVSTLTIQRTQQEDSAVYLCASRKGQGRSYNEQFFGPGTRLTVL.

This clonotype was recorded a few times. The chain links TRBV12-3 or TRBV12-4 to TRBJ2-6; D may be TRBD1 (7 bases). The V gene lost 5 bases and the J gene lost 1 base, with 27 bases spanning the gap. The CDR3 has 21 amino acids. CDR3 bases: TGTGCCAGCAGTCGATATCCATTAGGGGGCGGGATTGAATCTGGGGCCAACGTCCTGACTTTC. Protein sequence: CASSRYPLGGGIESGANVLTF.

This clonotype was observed a handful of times. The chain joins TRBV4-3 to TRBJ2-7, with D perhaps matching TRBD2 (6 bases). The CDR3 totals 16 residues. V was clipped by 0 bases and J by 0 bases, with 12 bases between them. Germline CDR1 is LGHNA and CDR2 is YSLEER. In DNA form, the CDR3 reads TGCGCCAGCAGCCAAGATATTAATAGCGGCTCCTACGAGCAGTACTTC. Translation gives CASSQDINSGSYEQYF.

The gene calls are TRBV7-9 and TRBJ1-1; D ambiguous. Trimming removed 4 bases from V and 11 bases from J, with 11 bases in between. Germline CDR1 reads SEHNR; CDR2 reads FQNEAQ (reference sequence). The CDR3 runs 11 residues. CDR3 sequence (DNA): TGTGCCAGCAGCTCTGGCCGAGGGGCTTTCTTT. It is translated as CASSSGRGAFF.

This clonotype was seen ten or more times. For the CDR3, the DNA is TGTGCCAGCAGTTTAACAGGGCTCTCCTACGAGCAGTACTTC. Amino acids: CASSLTGLSYEQYF. V gene TRBV6-2 or TRBV6-3 combines with J gene TRBJ2-7, with D possibly TRBD1 on 6 matching bases. Trimming left V 4 bases short and J 0 bases short, with 10 bases between. This CDR3 comprises 14 residues. CDR1 and CDR2 from the germline V gene are MNHEY and SVGEGT.

The table lists this clonotype with a few counts. The chain couples TRBV2 to TRBJ2-5, with 13 positions matching TRBD2. The assigned J gene may be wrong: the sequence end matches TRBJ2-7 better. The germline gives CDR1 SNHLY, CDR2 FYNNEI. The CDR3 is 16 amino acids. The CDR3 spells CASSAGLAGDQGEQYF. The CDR3 DNA follows: TGTGCCAGCAGTGCAGGACTAGCGGGAGATCAAGGCGAGCAGTACTTC.

This clonotype occurred once. The chain couples TRBV10-3 to TRBJ1-5, with D possibly TRBD1 on 5 matching bases. The germline V gene encodes CDR1 ENHRY and CDR2 SYGVKD. CDR3 length: 13 amino acids. V dropped 5 bases and J dropped 6 bases, with 11 bases sitting between them. Here the CDR3 DNA reads TGTGCCATCAGTAGGGACGGTTCTCAGCCCCAGCATTTT. Its translation is CAISRDGSQPQHF.

This clonotype was detected once. This chain connects TRBV6-2 or TRBV6-3 to TRBJ2-4; D is unresolved. The end of the DNA aligns better with TRBJ2-7, so the J call may be wrong. The CDR3 extends over 15 amino acids. CDR1 is MNHEY, CDR2 SVGEGT, per germline. The CDR3 region has the DNA TGTGCCAGCAGTCACTGGAACATAATACCCTACGAGCAGTACTTC. Protein sequence: CASSHWNIIPYEQYF.

This clonotype was seen only a few times. The chain joins TRBV6-1 to TRBJ2-7; D may correspond to TRBD1 or TRBD2 (5 bases each). The germline gives CDR1 MNHNS, CDR2 SASEGT. The V gene lost 10 bases and the J gene lost 3 bases, with 16 bases spanning the gap. The CDR3 has 13 amino acids. The CDR3 nucleotides are TGTGCCACCGGGGCCCAACGGGGCTACGAGCAGTACTTC. Translated, it gives CATGAQRGYEQYF.

This chain uses TRBV15 with TRBJ2-4; D could derive from TRBD1 or TRBD2 (5 bases each). The J call is uncertain, as TRBJ2-7 better fits the DNA end. CDR1 and CDR2 (germline): LNHNV, YYDKDF (reference sequence). The CDR3 loop spans 14 amino acids. The CDR3 protein is CATSRARGVGEQYF. The CDR3 DNA is TGTGCCACCAGCAGAGCACGAGGGGTCGGCGAGCAGTACTTC.

Comment on this clonotype: With a much larger clone just one base away, this may be a read error. This sequence joins TRBV29-1 and TRBJ2-5; D not certain. Germline CDR1 reads SQVTM; CDR2 reads ANQGSEA. V lost 8 bases to trimming and J lost 2 bases, with 12 bases between them. The CDR3 is 12 residues long. The CDR3: CSFGLGQETQYF. CDR3 nucleotides: TGCAGCTTCGGGTTGGGACAAGAGACCCAGTACTTC.

The chain couples TRBV7-8 to TRBJ2-1; a possible D gene is TRBD1 (6 bases). CDR3 length: 11 amino acids. Germline lookup yields CDR1 SGHVS and CDR2 FQNEAQ. Between the trimmed V and J ends, which lost 2 bases and 15 bases, there was a span of 11 bases. CDR3 residues: CASSLRDKRFF. In DNA form, the CDR3 reads TGTGCCAGCAGCTTAAGGGACAAGCGGTTCTTC. The full variable domain, in which reference TRBV7-8 and TRBJ2-1 provide the parts outside the CDR3, is GAGVSQSPRYKVAKRGQDVALRCDPISGHVSLFWYQQALGQGPEFLTYFQNEAQLDKSGLPSDRFFAERPEGSVSTLKIQRTQQEDSAVYLCASSLRDKRFFGPGTRLTVL.

This clonotype was seen only a few times. This chain links TRBV9 with TRBJ2-3; D uncertain. The CDR3 length is 14 residues. The germline gives CDR1 SGDLS, CDR2 YYNGEE. Trimming cost V 4 bases and J 5 bases, with 14 bases left between them. This CDR3 reads CASSRLPARDTQYF. CDR3 DNA: TGTGCCAGCAGCCGTCTCCCCGCCAGAGATACGCAGTATTTT.

The rearrangement joins TRBV20-1 to TRBJ2-1; TRBD2 matches at 13 bases. The CDR3 is 15 amino acids. Germline CDR1 is DFQATT and CDR2 is SNEGSKA (reference sequence). J gave up 6 bases and V 7 bases, and 9 bases lay outside the gene matches. CDR3 in DNA: TGCAGTGTTAGTTTCAGGACTAGCGGGAGCAATGAGCAGTTCTTC. Amino acids: CSVSFRTSGSNEQFF.

This clonotype occurred many times. The V gene is TRBV7-2, the J gene TRBJ2-7; D unresolved. Trimming pared 1 base from V and 6 bases from J, leaving 4 bases between. The CDR3 totals 11 residues. Per germline, CDR1 SGHTA and CDR2 FQGNSA. In DNA form, the CDR3 reads TGTGCCAGCAGCTTAGGACCCGAGCAGTACTTC. This encodes CASSLGPEQYF.

The gene calls are TRBV20-1 and TRBJ1-2; D is unclear. Germline V gives CDR1 DFQATT, CDR2 SNEGSKA (reference sequence). The CDR3 spans 12 residues. Deletions cut 5 bases from V and 4 bases from J, with 11 bases between. CDR3 sequence reads: CSAPDGSYGYTF. In DNA, the CDR3 is TGCAGTGCTCCGGACGGTTCCTATGGCTACACCTTC.

The chain carries TRBV12-3 or TRBV12-4 and TRBJ2-3; D gene uncertain. V shed 4 bases and J shed 5 bases, with 10 bases lying between them. CDR3 length equals 13 residues. CDR3 sequence reads: CASSSLSVDTQYF. CDR3 in DNA: TGTGCCAGCAGTTCCCTGAGCGTAGATACGCAGTATTTT.

This clonotype was seen repeatedly, ten times or more. The rearrangement joins TRBV7-2 to TRBJ2-7, with a weak D call TRBD2 (6 bases). This CDR3 has 14 amino acids. V was clipped by 1 base and J by 3 bases, with 10 bases between them. The germline CDR1 and CDR2 sequences are SGHTA and FQGNSA. CDR3 nucleotides: TGTGCCAGCAGCTTAGACGGGGGAATCTACGAGCAGTACTTC. Translation: CASSLDGGIYEQYF.

Only a few counts were recorded for this clonotype. The V call is TRBV20-1, the J call TRBJ2-3; D tentatively reads TRBD1 or TRBD2 (5 bases each). Trimming cost V 6 bases and J 2 bases, with 15 bases left between them. There are 14 residues in the CDR3. Germline CDR1 and CDR2: DFQATT and SNEGSKA (reference sequence). The CDR3 DNA reads as TGCAGTGCCTCTCCAGGGACCAACACAGATACGCAGTATTTT. Its translation is CSASPGTNTDTQYF.

This clonotype was observed a few times. The J gene is TRBJ1-4, the V gene TRBV4-1; D uncertain. The germline V gene has CDR1 MGHRA and CDR2 YSYEKL. V lost 1 base to trimming and J lost 0 bases, with 3 bases between them. The CDR3 contains 14 residues. The CDR3 region is CASSQGSTNEKLFF. The CDR3, as DNA: TGCGCCAGCAGCCAAGGATCAACTAATGAAAAACTGTTTTTT.

This clonotype was found a few times. The chain uses TRBV5-1 and TRBJ2-1, with a weak D call TRBD2 (5 bases). The J call could be wrong; TRBJ2-7 is a better fit for the DNA end. Germline V gene sequence: CDR1 SGHRS, CDR2 YFSETQ. The CDR3 totals 15 residues. CDR3 region: CASSLMGSSYNEQYF. CDR3 nucleotide sequence: TGCGCCAGCAGCTTGATGGGGAGCTCCTACAATGAGCAGTACTTC.

The chain carries TRBV11-2 and TRBJ2-2; unclear D gene. The CDR3 sequence is 12 residues long. Trimming cost V 7 bases and J 6 bases, with 9 bases left between them. In germline, CDR1 is SGHAT, CDR2 FQNNGV. CDR3 sequence: CASTQTPGELFF. The CDR3, as DNA: TGTGCCAGCACCCAGACACCCGGGGAGCTGTTTTTT. The complete variable domain, with remaining parts taken from reference TRBV11-2 and TRBJ2-2, reads EAGVAQSPRYKIIEKRQSVAFWCNPISGHATLYWYQQILGQGPKLLIQFQNNGVVDDSQLPKDRFSAERLKGVDSTLKIQPAKLEDSAVYLCASTQTPGELFFGEGSRLTVL.

This chain joins TRBV20-1 and TRBJ2-1; perhaps TRBD2 as D (6 bases). The germline V gene has CDR1 DFQATT and CDR2 SNEGSKA (reference sequence). The CDR3 covers 15 residues. Trimming pared 6 bases from V and 7 bases from J, leaving 22 bases between. CDR3 coding DNA: TGCAGTGCCGGGCGCGGTGTCGGGAGTGGGAATGAGCAGTTCTTC. Amino acids: CSAGRGVGSGNEQFF.